A single sample gave rise to the 5 T cell receptor beta chains below, sequenced in a study of vaccination effects on CD4 cells after COVID-19. Which antigens these TCRs recognize remains unknown. Before sequencing took place, the ViraFEST assay used viral peptide pools to expand antigen-specific CD4+ T cells. Culture proceeded for under twelve days, and CD4+ T cells were then isolated. Having tested negative for nucleocapsid antibodies, the vaccine recipients showed no prior SARS-CoV-2 infection. Sequenced by immunoSEQ multiplex PCR; TCRdb stores in-frame clones only, minus some. The sample consists of about 41,000 clones, roughly 70% of them appearing once. The source was CD4+ T cells from PBMCs cultured with HCoV-OC43 spike peptides, collected before COVID-19 vaccination. The subset: HCoV-OC43 spike overlapping peptide pool stimulation. The source is a human donor who received a COVID-19 vaccine.

The chain uses TRBV6-1 and TRBJ1-2; maybe TRBD1 (6 bases). In germline, CDR1 is MNHNS, CDR2 SASEGT. The length of the CDR3 is 15 residues. V was cut by 1 base and J by 4 bases, with 13 bases left in between. CDR3 loop: CASSEESGEGYGYTF. The CDR3 DNA sequence: TGTGCCAGCAGTGAAGAATCAGGGGAGGGCTATGGCTACACCTTC.

This clone has just a few counts. This sequence joins TRBV3-1 (or the pseudogene TRBV3-2) and TRBJ1-1; D is unresolved. The length of the CDR3 is 12 residues. V lost 0 bases, J lost 13 bases, and 12 bases lay in between. Germline assignment: CDR1 LGHDT and CDR2 YNNKEL (reference sequence). In DNA form, the CDR3 reads TGTGCCAGCAGCCAAGATTCGAGGGTTAGTTTCTTT. Translation: CASSQDSRVSFF.

The J gene is TRBJ2-7, the V gene TRBV3-1 (or the pseudogene TRBV3-2), with 8 bases that match TRBD1. The CDR3 totals 15 residues. Trimming took 1 base from V and 2 from J; bases not matched to a gene: 4. From germline, CDR1 is LGHDT and CDR2 YNNKEL (reference sequence). The CDR3 sequence: CASSQGQGAPYEQYF. In DNA form, the CDR3 reads TGTGCCAGCAGCCAAGGGCAGGGGGCGCCCTACGAGCAGTACTTC.

A few counts support this clone. This chain links TRBV6-5 with TRBJ1-6; D is unclear. The CDR3 has 13 amino acids. The V and J ends lost 6 bases and 10 bases respectively, with 13 bases between them. The V gene's germline CDR1 is MNHEY and CDR2 SVGAGI. The CDR3 DNA reads TGTGCCAGCAGGGTACAGTCCACGTCACCCCTCCACTTT. Translation gives CASRVQSTSPLHF.

J is TRBJ2-3 and V is TRBV19, with 12 bases identical to TRBD2. Germline CDR1 LNHDA, CDR2 SQIVND (reference sequence). Germline trimming cut 2 bases from V and 5 bases from J; bases unmatched to any gene: 2. The CDR3 is made up of 15 amino acids. The chain's CDR3 is CASSILAGGRDTQYF. CDR3 DNA: TGTGCCAGTAGTATACTAGCGGGAGGGAGAGATACGCAGTATTTT.